One and the same sample provided the 5 T cell receptor beta chains below, sequenced in a study of immune cell composition in non-small cell lung cancer. TCRdb's copy holds only in-frame clones and misses some; the assay was immunoSEQ multiplex PCR. The sample consists of around 3,900 clones, around 68% of them appearing once. The material sequenced was lung tumor tissue. The receptors were gathered from a human donor with non-small cell lung cancer.

The CDR3 reads CASSTTGIGEQYF. CDR3 in DNA: TGTGCCAGCAGCACCACAGGGATCGGCGAGCAGTACTTC. This sequence joins TRBV7-3 and TRBJ2-7; TRBD1 might be the D (6 bases). V was pared by 5 bases and J by 6 bases, with 14 bases between. The CDR3 spans 13 residues. Looked up from germline, CDR1 is SGHTA and CDR2 is FQGTGA.

The chain is built from TRBV7-8 and TRBJ2-5; 10 bases match TRBD2. V trimming: 4 bases; J trimming: 4 bases; junction bases outside the gene matches: 12. Germline CDR1 reads SGHVS; CDR2 reads FQNEAQ. This CDR3 comprises 17 residues. The CDR3: CASSSIVLAGVGETQYF. The CDR3 DNA is TGTGCCAGCAGCTCCATAGTTCTAGCGGGAGTGGGAGAGACCCAGTACTTC.

The J gene is TRBJ2-7, the V gene TRBV5-1; 8 nucleotides line up with TRBD1. The germline V gene encodes CDR1 SGHRS and CDR2 YFSETQ. CDR3 length: 15 amino acids. With V trimmed by 4 bases and J by 6 bases, 12 bases remained unmatched. The CDR3 sequence: CASSLRGQDAFEQYF. CDR3 sequence (DNA): TGCGCCAGCAGCCTGCGGGGACAGGACGCTTTCGAGCAGTACTTC.

Points on this clone: Mismatch with germline at one junction end may stem from a read error. J is TRBJ2-1 and V is TRBV7-7; 9 nucleotides match TRBD1. The length of the CDR3 is 13 residues. CDR1 is SSHAT and CDR2 is FNYEAQ in the germline V gene (reference sequence). The CDR3 sequence: CASSLDRGNEQFF. The CDR3 nucleotides are TGTGCTAGCAGCTTAGACAGGGGGAATGAGCAGTTCTTC. Combining the CDR3 with reference TRBV7-7 and TRBJ2-1 gives the whole variable domain GAGVSQSPRYKVTKRGQDVTLRCDPISSHATLYWYQQALGQGPEFLTYFNYEAQPDKSGLPSDRFSAERPEGSISTLTIQRTEQRDSAMYRCASSLDRGNEQFFGPGTRLTVL.

The chain employs TRBV7-9 and TRBJ2-6, with TRBD1 identical over 10 bases. Germline values: CDR1 SEHNR, CDR2 FQNEAQ (reference sequence). This CDR3 is 17 amino acids long. The V and J ends lost 7 bases and 0 bases, in that order; junction bases with no gene match: 6. CDR3 coding DNA: TGTGCCAGCACCCCGGGACAGGGGCGCTCTGGGGCCAACGTCCTGACTTTC. Translating gives CASTPGQGRSGANVLTF.